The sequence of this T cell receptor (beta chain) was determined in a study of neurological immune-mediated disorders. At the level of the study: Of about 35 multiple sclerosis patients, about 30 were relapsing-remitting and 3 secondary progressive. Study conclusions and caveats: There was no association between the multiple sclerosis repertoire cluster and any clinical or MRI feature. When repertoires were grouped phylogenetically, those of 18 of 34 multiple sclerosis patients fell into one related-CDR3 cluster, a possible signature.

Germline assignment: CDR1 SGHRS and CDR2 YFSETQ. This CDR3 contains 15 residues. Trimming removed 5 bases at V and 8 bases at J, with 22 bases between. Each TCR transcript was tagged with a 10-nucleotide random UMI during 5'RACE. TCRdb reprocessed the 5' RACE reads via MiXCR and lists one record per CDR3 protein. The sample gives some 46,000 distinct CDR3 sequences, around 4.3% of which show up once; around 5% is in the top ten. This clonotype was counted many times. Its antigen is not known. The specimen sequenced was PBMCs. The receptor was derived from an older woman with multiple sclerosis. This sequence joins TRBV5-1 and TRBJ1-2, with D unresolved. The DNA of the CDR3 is TGCGCCAGCAGACATTGGGCCGAACCTCAGGAAGGCTACACCTTC. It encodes CASRHWAEPQEGYTF.